A selection of T cell receptor beta chains follows, all from one sample in a study of sequential checkpoint blockade in melanoma. The data were produced by immunoSEQ multiplex PCR, yet TCRdb's version contains in-frame clones alone and is incomplete. The table has some 30,000 clones, 85% to 90% seen once. The specimen was CD8+ T cells sorted from blood (inferred from file names), collected from a patient given nivolumab and ipilimumab in sequence. These receptors originate from a human donor with melanoma. Each CDR3 is given with its conserved first and last residue. A D gene is named only where the DNA matches it firmly.

v_call	d_call	j_call	cdr3_aa
TRBV28	TRBD2	TRBJ2-5	CASSFRAGGETQYF
TRBV15	.	TRBJ2-2	CATSREQLRYGGELFF
TRBV19	TRBD1	TRBJ2-1	CASSIDRDSYNEQFF
TRBV6-4	.	TRBJ2-2	CASSDSTNTGELFF
TRBV6-5	.	TRBJ2-1	CASSYSRLSEQFF
TRBV27	TRBD2	TRBJ2-6	CASGLAYSGANVLTF
TRBV5-4	.	TRBJ2-7	CASSTGLTLYEQYF
TRBV13	TRBD1	TRBJ2-5	CASRSGQNQETQYF
TRBV7-9	.	TRBJ2-3	CASSLTDTQYF
TRBV15	TRBD1	TRBJ2-3	CATSRELRQGADTQYF
TRBV19	.	TRBJ2-2	CASSMVVPANTGELFF
TRBV19	.	TRBJ2-7	CASSIRNSYYEQYF
TRBV4-3	.	TRBJ1-3	CASGGGENTIYF
TRBV7-7	TRBD2	TRBJ2-1	CASSLSYSLGLAGNEQFF
TRBV5-1	.	TRBJ1-2	CASSLYQRAGARYGYTF
TRBV14	.	TRBJ2-2	CASSQDLGGLNTGELFF
TRBV27	TRBD2	TRBJ2-3	CASSPGTSVWDTQYF
TRBV19	.	TRBJ2-2	CASSIGASPNTGELFF
TRBV4-3	.	TRBJ2-7	CASSQYRHVNEQYF
TRBV19	.	TRBJ2-3	CATSLADTDTQYF
TRBV9	.	TRBJ2-5	CASSLGHFQETQYF
TRBV4-1	.	TRBJ2-7	CASSQESRPSYEQYF
TRBV27	.	TRBJ1-5	CASSLSITGPQHF
TRBV6-4	.	TRBJ1-5	CASSADSSNQPQHF
TRBV5-5	.	TRBJ1-1	CASSLEDTEAFF
TRBV5-6	TRBD1	TRBJ2-7	CASSPGQTYEQYF
TRBV7-2	TRBD2	TRBJ2-7	CASSLDYGTSGYEQYF
TRBV16	TRBD1	TRBJ2-1	CASSQWTGLPNNEQFF
TRBV28	.	TRBJ2-1	CASSLFTGNEQFF
TRBV7-6	TRBD2	TRBJ2-7	CASSLGSGRALDEQYF
TRBV4-2	.	TRBJ1-3	CASSQEPRGSSGNTIYF
TRBV28	.	TRBJ2-2	CASSLWPYSYGELFF
TRBV6-6	TRBD1	TRBJ1-5	CASSSWTGSNQPQHF
TRBV15	.	TRBJ2-5	CATSRGRQETQYF
TRBV7-2	TRBD1	TRBJ1-2	CASSPPTGEIYGYTF
TRBV15	TRBD2	TRBJ2-3	CATSGTSGGEADTQYF
TRBV28	TRBD2	TRBJ2-3	CASSPLAGNTDTQYF
TRBV27	.	TRBJ1-2	CASSPNGGRDYGYTF
TRBV28	.	TRBJ1-1	CASSLAGPRNTEAFF
TRBV2	.	TRBJ2-1	CASSASGENEQFF
TRBV27	TRBD2	TRBJ2-7	CASSLLAGGTYEQYF
TRBV21-1	.	TRBJ2-1	CASRVRLAIHHSDNEQFF
TRBV29-1	.	TRBJ2-2	CSVVGSGELFF
TRBV29-1	TRBD1	TRBJ1-1	CSVEVQGQDAFF
TRBV2	.	TRBJ2-3	CASSEAGLPPGFSTDTQYF
TRBV7-9	.	TRBJ2-2	CASVGPNTGELFF
TRBV27	.	TRBJ2-7	CASSLQGGGQEQYF
TRBV27	.	TRBJ1-1	CASSDNLEAFF
TRBV25-1	TRBD1	TRBJ2-1	CASSVGTVAEQFF
TRBV7-6	TRBD2	TRBJ2-1	CASSLGGGAGVSNEQFF